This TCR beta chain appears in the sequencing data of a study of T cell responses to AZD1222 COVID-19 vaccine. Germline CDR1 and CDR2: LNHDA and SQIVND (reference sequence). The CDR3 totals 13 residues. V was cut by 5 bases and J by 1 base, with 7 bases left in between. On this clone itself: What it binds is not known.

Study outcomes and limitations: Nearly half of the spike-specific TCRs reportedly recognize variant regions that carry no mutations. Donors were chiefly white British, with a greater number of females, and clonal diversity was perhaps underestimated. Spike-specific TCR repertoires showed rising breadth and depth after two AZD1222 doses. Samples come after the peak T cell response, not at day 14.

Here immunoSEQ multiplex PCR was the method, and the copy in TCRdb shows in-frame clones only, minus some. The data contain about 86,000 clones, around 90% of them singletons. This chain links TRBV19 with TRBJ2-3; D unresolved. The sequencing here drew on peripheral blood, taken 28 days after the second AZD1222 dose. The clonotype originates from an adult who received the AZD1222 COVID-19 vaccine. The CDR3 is CASSRFRTDTQYF. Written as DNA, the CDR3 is TGTGCCAGTAGTCGCTTCCGCACAGATACGCAGTATTTT.